This T cell receptor beta chain comes out of a study of shared clonotypes between healthy human individuals. General observations from the study: Against clonotypes common to all four donors, non-shared ones had lower generation probabilities.

Germline V gene sequence: CDR1 SGHRS, CDR2 YFSETQ. This CDR3 comprises 13 residues. The V and J ends lost 4 bases and 4 bases respectively, with 11 bases between them. Comments on this clone: Its antigen remains unidentified.

The authors distributed each subset's genomic DNA evenly over several immunoSEQ plates. Sorted subsets were amplified in replicate PCRs using 200 ng DNA, about 30,000 T cell genomes. Using immunoSEQ multiplex PCR, the repertoire was profiled, and TCRdb retains in-frame clones only, with some absent. The sample consists of about 1 million clones, approximately 72% of them appearing once. This clonotype was sampled from a young man in good health. Sequenced material: memory CD4+ T cells sorted from blood. Subset noted: CD45RA-negative fraction. This chain links TRBV5-1 with TRBJ1-1; D may be TRBD1 (5 bases). CDR3 loop: CASSAGGVTEAFF. The CDR3 DNA reads as TGCGCCAGCAGCGCTGGAGGGGTCACTGAAGCTTTCTTT.